The 31 T cell receptor beta chains in this list originate from one sample, sequenced in a study of identical twins. TCRdb re-derived calls from the 5' RACE reads in MiXCR, one entry per CDR3 protein. The table lists 450,000 or so distinct CDR3 sequences, 14% of them singletons. Another study also made use of these data, one on yellow fever vaccine responses in identical twins.

Input material: CD4+ T cells sorted from blood. Receptor source: a woman in her late teens or twenties in good health.

V and J are TRBV25-1 and TRBJ2-5; 11 bases fit TRBD2. Germline V gene sequence: CDR1 MGHDK, CDR2 SYGVNS. V was clipped by 4 bases and J by 7 bases; unmatched bases: 2. The CDR3 totals 13 residues. The CDR3 loop is CASSASGGLTQYF. The CDR3 DNA is TGTGCCAGCAGTGCTAGCGGGGGGTTGACCCAGTACTTC.

J is TRBJ2-6 and V is TRBV10-3; D unclear. The CDR3 contains 16 residues. The germline V and J ends were trimmed by 0 bases and 0 bases, with 6 bases remaining between them. Germline loops: CDR1 ENHRY, CDR2 SYGVKD. The DNA of the CDR3 is TGTGCCATCAGTGAGTCGAGGAGCTCTGGGGCCAACGTCCTGACTTTC. It translates to CAISESRSSGANVLTF.

This clonotype was observed a few times. The chain employs TRBV20-1 and TRBJ2-7; D not resolved. This CDR3 spans 11 amino acids. The ends were cut back, 7 bases at V and 2 bases at J, with 9 bases in the middle. The germline V gene has CDR1 DFQATT and CDR2 SNEGSKA (reference sequence). CDR3 in amino acids: CSEGTAYEQYF. CDR3 DNA: TGCAGTGAGGGAACAGCCTACGAGCAGTACTTC.

The table lists this clonotype with a few counts. The chain recombines TRBV5-1 with TRBJ2-1, with D possibly matching TRBD2 (5 bases). Per the germline V gene, CDR1 is SGHRS and CDR2 is YFSETQ. CDR3 length equals 15 residues. Trimming left V 3 bases short and J 2 bases short, with 12 bases between. This CDR3 reads CASSSPPGTYNEQFF. For the CDR3, the DNA is TGCGCCAGCAGCTCCCCTCCGGGGACCTACAATGAGCAGTTCTTC.

V gene TRBV11-2 combines with J gene TRBJ1-2, with 7 bases that match TRBD1. With 3 bases clipped from V and 4 bases from J, the junction kept 2 bases outside the gene matches. The germline CDR1 and CDR2 sequences are SGHAT and FQNNGV. This CDR3 contains 13 residues. The CDR3 DNA reads TGTGCCAGCAGCTTCGGGACAGCCTATGGCTACACCTTC. Translating gives CASSFGTAYGYTF.

The count of this clonotype is one. Here the CDR3 reads CAISEITGASNYGYTF. In DNA form, the CDR3 reads TGTGCCATCAGTGAGATAACAGGGGCCTCAAACTATGGCTACACCTTC. The genes are TRBV10-3 and TRBJ1-2; TRBD1 agrees at 7 bases. V lost 2 bases to trimming and J lost 2 bases; unmatched junction nucleotides: 8. This CDR3 has 16 amino acids. Per germline, CDR1 ENHRY and CDR2 SYGVKD.

This clonotype was observed a few times. V gene TRBV12-3 or TRBV12-4 combines with J gene TRBJ1-4; TRBD1 matches at 7 bases. The length of the CDR3 is 13 residues. J was trimmed by 5 bases and V by 7 bases; bases with no gene match: 4. In DNA, the CDR3 is TGTGCCAGCAATGGACAGGCCAATGAAAAACTGTTTTTT. It translates to CASNGQANEKLFF.

This sequence joins TRBV4-3 and TRBJ2-2; D is uncertain. The CDR3 covers 14 residues. Germline values: CDR1 LGHNA, CDR2 YSLEER. V lost 1 base to trimming and J lost 4 bases, with 7 bases between them. Here the CDR3 reads CASSQAWGTGELFF. DNA for the CDR3: TGCGCCAGCAGCCAAGCTTGGGGCACCGGGGAGCTGTTTTTT.

This clonotype was observed a few times. The genes are TRBV18 and TRBJ2-1; 10 bases align to TRBD2. This CDR3 has 15 amino acids. V gave up 0 bases and J gave up 10 bases; unmatched junction bases: 6. Germline assignment: CDR1 KGHSH and CDR2 LQKENI. The CDR3 is CASSPPLAGGREQFF. In nucleotides, the CDR3 is TGTGCCAGCTCACCACCGTTAGCGGGAGGCCGGGAGCAGTTCTTC.

The chain has TRBV27 and TRBJ2-7; maybe TRBD2 (6 bases). V was trimmed by 3 bases and J by 4 bases, leaving 19 bases between them. This CDR3 region has 16 residues. Germline V CDR1 and CDR2: MNHEY, SMNVEV (reference sequence). The CDR3, as DNA: TGTGCCAGCAGTTTCAGGGTTGCGGGGACCGGGTACGAGCAGTACTTC. Its protein is CASSFRVAGTGYEQYF.

The V and J genes are TRBV3-1 and TRBJ1-4; D may be TRBD1 (6 bases). The V end lost 5 bases, the J end lost 5 bases, and 15 bases lay between the germline ends. The CDR3 totals 15 residues. CDR1 is LGHDT and CDR2 is YNNKEL in the germline V gene (reference sequence). CDR3 protein: CASSASQGPNEKLFF. In nucleotides, the CDR3 is TGTGCCAGCAGCGCATCCCAGGGGCCAAATGAAAAACTGTTTTTT.

In this sample, this clonotype turned up many times. The chain recombines TRBV4-2 with TRBJ2-7; D not resolved. Trimming removed 0 bases at V and 1 base at J, with 10 bases between. This CDR3 is 15 amino acids long. Germline loops: CDR1 LGHNA, CDR2 YNFKEQ. In DNA, the CDR3 is TGTGCCAGCAGCCAAGATTTTGGCTTATCCTACGAGCAGTACTTC. This encodes CASSQDFGLSYEQYF.

In its sample, this clonotype was seen many times. V usage is TRBV29-1 and J usage is TRBJ1-1, with 7 bases aligning to TRBD1. V was pared by 4 bases and J by 3 bases, with 8 bases of the junction left unmatched. The germline V gene has CDR1 SQVTM and CDR2 ANQGSEA. The CDR3 is made up of 14 amino acids. CDR3 in amino acids: CSVVVTGVYTEAFF. CDR3 DNA sequence: TGCAGCGTTGTGGTAACAGGGGTTTACACTGAAGCTTTCTTT.

This chain links TRBV6-1 with TRBJ2-3; TRBD2 matches 9 bases. The CDR3 is 16 residues long. With 5 bases clipped from V and 5 bases from J, the junction kept 11 bases outside the gene matches. Germline CDR1 MNHNS, CDR2 SASEGT. The CDR3 loop is CASSPGTSSWRDTQYF. In DNA form, the CDR3 reads TGTGCCAGCAGTCCCGGGACTAGCTCCTGGAGAGATACGCAGTATTTT.

As concerns this clonotype: Given the absence of the conserved phenylalanine or tryptophan at the CDR3 end, a read error is likely. The chain has TRBV24-1 and TRBJ2-5; D is unresolved. Germline V gene sequence: CDR1 KGHDR, CDR2 SFDVKD. The CDR3 has 12 residues. Trimming cost V 5 bases and J 5 bases, with 8 bases left between them. The CDR3 sequence: CATSATSETQYL. CDR3 nucleotide sequence: TGTGCCACCAGTGCGACGTCTGAGACCCAGTACTTA.

This clonotype was recorded many times. V gene TRBV29-1 combines with J gene TRBJ2-2; TRBD2 is a possible D gene (5 bases). Germline V gene data show CDR1 as SQVTM and CDR2 as ANQGSEA. The ends were cut back, 4 bases at V and 1 base at J, with 7 bases in the middle. CDR3 size: 13 residues. The DNA of the CDR3 is TGCAGCGTTGGGAGCGGGAACACCGGGGAGCTGTTTTTT. Translated, it gives CSVGSGNTGELFF.

This clonotype was counted between two and nine times. The chain has TRBV27 and TRBJ2-7, with D uncertain. The CDR3 spans 15 residues. The V end lost 0 bases, the J end lost 3 bases, and 12 bases lay between the germline ends. Per the germline V gene, CDR1 is MNHEY and CDR2 is SMNVEV (reference sequence). The CDR3 reads CASSLSSGWDYEQYF. The CDR3 DNA reads as TGTGCCAGCAGTTTATCGTCGGGTTGGGACTACGAGCAGTACTTC.

V usage is TRBV29-1 and J usage is TRBJ2-7; unclear D gene. V gave up 4 bases and J gave up 4 bases, with 5 bases separating them. The CDR3 contains 10 residues. Germline V gene sequence: CDR1 SQVTM, CDR2 ANQGSEA. CDR3 sequence (DNA): TGCAGCGTTGGAAGTTACGAGCAGTACTTC. Its translation is CSVGSYEQYF.

This sequence joins TRBV2 and TRBJ2-4, with 8 bases matching TRBD2. This CDR3 contains 17 residues. Germline CDR1 SNHLY, CDR2 FYNNEI. The V gene end was trimmed by 0 bases and the J gene end by 1 base; junction bases not matched to a gene: 5. CDR3 protein: CASSEALGGGAKNIQYF. DNA of the CDR3: TGTGCCAGCAGTGAAGCGCTTGGCGGGGGGGCCAAAAACATTCAGTACTTC.

The chain is built from TRBV7-2 and TRBJ2-1, with 9 bases identical to TRBD1. With 5 bases clipped from V and 9 bases from J, the junction kept 8 bases outside the gene matches. The CDR3 runs 14 residues. Germline V CDR1 and CDR2: SGHTA, FQGNSA. The CDR3 loop is CASSEGTGNVEQFF. CDR3 DNA: TGTGCCAGCAGCGAAGGGACAGGGAACGTTGAGCAGTTCTTC.

This clonotype was picked up many times. The rearrangement joins TRBV12-3 or TRBV12-4 to TRBJ2-7, with D possibly matching TRBD2 (5 bases). Trimming removed 3 bases from V and 5 bases from J, with 8 bases in between. This CDR3 is 12 amino acids long. DNA of the CDR3: TGTGCCAGCAGTTTTAGGACTCACGAGCAGTACTTC. Translated: CASSFRTHEQYF.

This clonotype was recorded a few times. The V gene is TRBV14, the J gene TRBJ1-4, with a weak D call TRBD1 (5 bases). V shed 1 base and J shed 4 bases, with 10 bases lying between them. The CDR3 consists of 15 residues. Germline lookup yields CDR1 SGHDN and CDR2 FVKESK. Here the CDR3 DNA reads TGTGCCAGCAGCCAAGCCGACAGACTTAATGAAAAACTGTTTTTT. The encoded protein is CASSQADRLNEKLFF.

The chain employs TRBV20-1 and TRBJ2-5; possible D gene TRBD1, 6 bases. Per germline, CDR1 DFQATT and CDR2 SNEGSKA (reference sequence). CDR3 length: 13 amino acids. V dropped 5 bases and J dropped 5 bases, with 15 bases sitting between them. CDR3 residues: CSALGHRWETQYF. The CDR3 DNA reads as TGCAGTGCTCTGGGACACCGATGGGAGACCCAGTACTTC.

This clonotype has just a few counts. J is TRBJ2-3 and V is TRBV10-3; no firm D call. Per germline, CDR1 ENHRY and CDR2 SYGVKD. With 5 bases removed from V and 5 bases from J, the gap between germline ends came to 8 bases. This CDR3 has 12 residues. Here the CDR3 reads CAISPTQDTQYF. The CDR3 nucleotides read TGTGCCATCAGTCCAACCCAAGATACGCAGTATTTT.

This clonotype was seen repeatedly, ten times or more. The chain joins TRBV11-2 to TRBJ2-3, with a tentative D call TRBD2 (5 bases). The germline CDR1 and CDR2 sequences are SGHAT and FQNNGV. The CDR3 length is 16 residues. V shed 6 bases and J shed 2 bases, with 18 bases lying between them. The CDR3 DNA reads TGTGCCAGCAGAAATTCACTAGGAACCTTCACAGATACGCAGTATTTT. This sequence encodes CASRNSLGTFTDTQYF.

This clonotype came up many times. The chain has TRBV7-3 and TRBJ2-3, with TRBD2 matching 10 bases. The CDR3 is 15 amino acids. Germline V gene data show CDR1 as SGHTA and CDR2 as FQGTGA. Trimming took 2 bases from V and 4 from J; bases not matched to a gene: 3. Here the CDR3 DNA reads TGTGCCAGCAGCTTAGTAGCGGGGGGCGCAGATACGCAGTATTTT. This sequence encodes CASSLVAGGADTQYF.

This clonotype was observed a handful of times. V is TRBV21-1 and J is TRBJ1-3; TRBD1 is the table's D call, not checked against the DNA. TRBV21-1 is annotated as a pseudogene. The CDR3 is 17 amino acids. The CDR3 region has the DNA TGTGCCAGCAGTACTATTGGGCCAGACAGGGCCCGGAACACCATATATTTT. Its translation: CASSTIGPDRARNTIYF.

The J gene is TRBJ2-1, the V gene TRBV2, with D hard to call. There are 14 residues in the CDR3. V dropped 0 bases and J dropped 7 bases, with 10 bases sitting between them. CDR1 is SNHLY and CDR2 is FYNNEI in the germline V gene. CDR3 DNA sequence: TGTGCCAGCAGTGAAGCGAGAGTGTTGAATGAGCAGTTCTTC. It codes for CASSEARVLNEQFF.

This chain uses TRBV28 with TRBJ1-2; D remains ambiguous. CDR1 is MDHEN, CDR2 SYDVKM, per germline. The CDR3 loop spans 12 amino acids. The CDR3, as DNA: TGTGGGGTTGGAGCTTTCTCCTATGGCTACACCTTC. It codes for CGVGAFSYGYTF.

This clonotype was seen at least ten times. The chain uses TRBV29-1 and TRBJ2-3; D might be TRBD2 (6 bases). V was cut by 7 bases and J by 2 bases, with 10 bases left in between. Germline V gives CDR1 SQVTM, CDR2 ANQGSEA. The CDR3 has 12 residues. The CDR3 loop reads CSAILATDTQYF. CDR3 sequence (DNA): TGCAGCGCAATACTAGCCACAGATACGCAGTATTTT.

This clonotype was seen more than once but under ten times. The chain joins TRBV19 to TRBJ2-1; 9 bases match TRBD1. From germline, CDR1 is LNHDA and CDR2 SQIVND (reference sequence). Trimming at V came to 1 base and at J to 7 bases, leaving 2 bases not matched to a gene. The CDR3 extends over 14 amino acids. The CDR3 spells CASSIGDRVNEQFF. Here the CDR3 DNA reads TGTGCCAGTAGTATAGGGGACAGGGTGAATGAGCAGTTCTTC.